These T cell receptor beta chains were read from a single sample in a study of glioma-infiltrating T cells. One entry per CDR3 protein results from TCRdb running MiXCR on the multiplex PCR reads. The repertoire holds about 450 distinct CDR3 sequences, with 25% to 35% as singletons. The sequenced sample consisted of glioma tissue, nonneoplastic brain tissue, or PBMCs (not recorded which). The receptors were sampled from a human donor with low-grade glioma or glioblastoma, undergoing nonglioma brain surgery, or in good health (not recorded which). Both conserved end residues are part of each CDR3. The D gene is left open where the match is weak. Clone size is not always given. Where it is, it says once, few, many or a class for expanded clones.

V gene	D gene	J gene	clone size	CDR3 DNA	CDR3 protein
TRBV30	.	TRBJ1-1	medium-sized	TGTGCCTGGAGTCCCTATCTTCAAGCTTTCTTT	CAWSPYLQAFF
TRBV7-9	.	TRBJ1-1	large	TGTGCCAGCAGCTTACTAGGACAGAATGAAGCTTTCTTT	CASSLLGQNEAFF
TRBV5-6	TRBD1	TRBJ2-2	.	TGTGCCAGCAGCTTCGCGGGACAGGGACCGTCCGGGGAGCTGTTTTTT	CASSFAGQGPSGELFF
TRBV28	.	TRBJ2-7	large	TGTGCCAGCAGAACCGTTTGGGACACGGGCTCCTACGAGCAGTACTTC	CASRTVWDTGSYEQYF
TRBV11-2	.	TRBJ2-7	medium-sized	TGTGCCAGCAGCCATGGGGGGTCCCTGAGCTACGAGCAGTACTTC	CASSHGGSLSYEQYF
TRBV12-3/TRBV12-4	.	TRBJ2-1	large	TGTGCCAGCGGGGTGGAGCAGTTCTTC	CASGVEQFF
TRBV7-9	TRBD2	TRBJ2-5	medium-sized	TGTGCCAGCAGCTTAGCGCTAGCGGGCGGGTCTCAAGAGACCCAGTACTTC	CASSLALAGGSQETQYF
TRBV6-6	.	TRBJ2-3	medium-sized	TGTGCCAGCAGTTACTACCGTGTTAGGGGACGCACAGATACGCAGTATTTT	CASSYYRVRGRTDTQYF
TRBV12-3/TRBV12-4	.	TRBJ1-6	.	TGTGCCAGCAGCCAAGGAAGCTCCTACAGTTCACCCCTCCACTTT	CASSQGSSYSSPLHF
TRBV30	.	TRBJ2-4	medium-sized	TGTGCCTGGAGTGTACGAGGCAACCCAAAAAACATTCAGTACTTC	CAWSVRGNPKNIQYF
TRBV5-1	TRBD2	TRBJ2-3	.	TGCGCCAGCAGCTCTAGCGGGATCTCCACAGATACGAAGTATTTC	CASSSSGISTDTKYF
TRBV3-1	TRBD2	TRBJ2-5	medium-sized	TGTGCCAGCAGCCCTTCCGGACTAGCGGGTTTCCAAGAGACCCAGTACTTC	CASSPSGLAGFQETQYF